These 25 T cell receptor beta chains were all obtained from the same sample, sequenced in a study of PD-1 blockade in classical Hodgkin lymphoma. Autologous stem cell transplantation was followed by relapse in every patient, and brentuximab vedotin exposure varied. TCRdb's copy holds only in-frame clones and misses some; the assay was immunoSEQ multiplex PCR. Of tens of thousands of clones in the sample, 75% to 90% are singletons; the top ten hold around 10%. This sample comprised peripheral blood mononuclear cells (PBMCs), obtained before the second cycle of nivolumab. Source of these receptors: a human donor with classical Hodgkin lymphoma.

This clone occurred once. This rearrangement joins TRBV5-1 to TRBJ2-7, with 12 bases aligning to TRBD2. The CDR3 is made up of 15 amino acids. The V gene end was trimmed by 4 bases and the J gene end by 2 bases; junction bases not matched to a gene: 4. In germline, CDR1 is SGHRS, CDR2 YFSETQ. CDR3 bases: TGCGCCAGCAGCGTGACTAGCGGGAGCGCCTACGAGCAGTACTTC. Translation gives CASSVTSGSAYEQYF. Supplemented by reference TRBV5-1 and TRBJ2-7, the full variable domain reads KAGVTQTPRYLIKTRGQQVTLSCSPISGHRSVSWYQQTPGQGLQFLFEYFSETQRNKGNFPGRFSGRQFSNSRSEMNVSTLELGDSALYLCASSVTSGSAYEQYFGPGTRLTVT.

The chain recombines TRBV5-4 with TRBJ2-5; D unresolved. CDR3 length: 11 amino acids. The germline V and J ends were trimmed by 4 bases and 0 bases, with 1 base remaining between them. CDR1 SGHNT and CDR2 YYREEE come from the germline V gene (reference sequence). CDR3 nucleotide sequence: TGTGCCAGCAGCAACCAAGAGACCCAGTACTTC. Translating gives CASSNQETQYF.

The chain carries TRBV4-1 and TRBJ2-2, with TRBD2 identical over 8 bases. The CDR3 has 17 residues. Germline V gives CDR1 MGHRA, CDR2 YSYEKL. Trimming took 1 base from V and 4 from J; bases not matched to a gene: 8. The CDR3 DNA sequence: TGCGCCAGCAGCCAAGGGACGGGAGGGCCGATCACCGGGGAGCTGTTTTTT. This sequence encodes CASSQGTGGPITGELFF.

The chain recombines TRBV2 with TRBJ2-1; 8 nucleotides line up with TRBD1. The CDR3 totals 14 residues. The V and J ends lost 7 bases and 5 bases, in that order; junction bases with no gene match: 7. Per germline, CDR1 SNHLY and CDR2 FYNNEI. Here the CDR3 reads CASKPGQVDNEQFF. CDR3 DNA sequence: TGTGCCAGCAAACCGGGACAGGTAGACAATGAGCAGTTCTTC.

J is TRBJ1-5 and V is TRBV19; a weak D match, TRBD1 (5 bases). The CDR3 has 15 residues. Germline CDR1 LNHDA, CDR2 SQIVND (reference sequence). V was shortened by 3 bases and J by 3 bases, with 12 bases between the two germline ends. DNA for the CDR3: TGTGCCAGTAGTATGGGGTGGGGGTACAATCAGCCCCAGCATTTT. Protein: CASSMGWGYNQPQHF.

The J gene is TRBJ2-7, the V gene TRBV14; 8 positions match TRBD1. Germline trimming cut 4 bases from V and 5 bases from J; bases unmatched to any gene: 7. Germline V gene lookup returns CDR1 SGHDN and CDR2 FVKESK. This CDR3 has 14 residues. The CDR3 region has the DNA TGTGCCAGCAGCCGGGCCAGGGGGCTGGACGAGCAGTACTTC. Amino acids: CASSRARGLDEQYF.

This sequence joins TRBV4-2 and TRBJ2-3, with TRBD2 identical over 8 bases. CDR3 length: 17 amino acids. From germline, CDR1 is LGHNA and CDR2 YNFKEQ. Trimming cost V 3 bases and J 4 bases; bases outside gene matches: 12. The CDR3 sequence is CASSQAGTRRGPDTQYF. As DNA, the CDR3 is TGTGCCAGCAGCCAGGCCGGGACTAGAAGAGGGCCAGATACGCAGTATTTT.

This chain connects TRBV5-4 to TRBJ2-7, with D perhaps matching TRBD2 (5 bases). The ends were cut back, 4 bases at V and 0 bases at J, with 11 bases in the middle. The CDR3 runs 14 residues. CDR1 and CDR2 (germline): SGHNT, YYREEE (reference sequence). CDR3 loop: CASSTGLSSYEQYF. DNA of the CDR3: TGTGCCAGCAGCACTGGACTTAGCTCCTACGAGCAGTACTTC.

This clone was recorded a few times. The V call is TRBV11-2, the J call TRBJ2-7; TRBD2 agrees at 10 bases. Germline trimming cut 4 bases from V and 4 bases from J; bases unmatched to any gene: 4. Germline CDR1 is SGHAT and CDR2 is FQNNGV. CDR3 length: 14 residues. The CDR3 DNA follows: TGTGCCAGCAGCTCGAGCGGGGGGGTTTACGAGCAGTACTTC. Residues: CASSSSGGVYEQYF.

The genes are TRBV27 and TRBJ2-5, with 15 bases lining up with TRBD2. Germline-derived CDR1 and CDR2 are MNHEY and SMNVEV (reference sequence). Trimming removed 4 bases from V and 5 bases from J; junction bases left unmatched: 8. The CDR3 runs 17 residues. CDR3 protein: CASSYRTSGRAFETQYF. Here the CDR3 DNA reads TGTGCCAGCAGTTACCGGACTAGCGGGAGGGCCTTCGAGACCCAGTACTTC.

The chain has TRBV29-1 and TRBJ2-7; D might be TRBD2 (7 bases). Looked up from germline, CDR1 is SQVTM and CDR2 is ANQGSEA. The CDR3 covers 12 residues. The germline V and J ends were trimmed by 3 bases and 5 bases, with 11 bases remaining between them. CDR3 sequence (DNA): TGCAGCGTTGAGGGGGGGCACCACGAGCAGTACTTC. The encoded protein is CSVEGGHHEQYF.

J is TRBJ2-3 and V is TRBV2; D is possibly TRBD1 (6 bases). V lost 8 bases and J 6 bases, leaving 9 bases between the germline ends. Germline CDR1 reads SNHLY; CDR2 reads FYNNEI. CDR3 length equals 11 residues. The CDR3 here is CASQGSDTQYF. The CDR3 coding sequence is TGTGCCAGCCAGGGGTCGGATACGCAGTATTTT.

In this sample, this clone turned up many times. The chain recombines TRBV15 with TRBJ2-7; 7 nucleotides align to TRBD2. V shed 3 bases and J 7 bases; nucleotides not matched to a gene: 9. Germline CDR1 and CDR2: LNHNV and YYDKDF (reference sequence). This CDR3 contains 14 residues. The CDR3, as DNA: TGTGCCACCAGCAGCCTAGCGGCCGCACGGGAGCAGTACTTC. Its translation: CATSSLAAAREQYF. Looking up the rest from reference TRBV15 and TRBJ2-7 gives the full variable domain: DAMVIQNPRYQVTQFGKPVTLSCSQTLNHNVMYWYQQKSSQAPKLLFHYYDKDFNNEADTPDNFQSRRPNTSFCFLDIRSPGLGDTAMYLCATSSLAAAREQYFGPGTRLTVT.

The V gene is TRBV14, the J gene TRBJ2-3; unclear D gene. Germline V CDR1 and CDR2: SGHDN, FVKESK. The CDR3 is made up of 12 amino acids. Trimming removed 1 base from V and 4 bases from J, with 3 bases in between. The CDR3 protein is CASSQVSDTQYF. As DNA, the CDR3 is TGTGCCAGCAGCCAAGTTTCAGATACGCAGTATTTT.

The CDR3 spells CASFGLAGVSGANVLTF. In DNA, the CDR3 is TGTGCCAGCTTTGGACTAGCGGGAGTTTCTGGGGCCAACGTCCTGACTTTC. The chain combines TRBV11-2 with TRBJ2-6; 13 bases align to TRBD2. The germline V gene encodes CDR1 SGHAT and CDR2 FQNNGV. This CDR3 has 17 amino acids. V dropped 8 bases and J dropped 1; count of bases not matched to a gene: 5.

The CDR3 is CASSWDRGIAGELFF. The CDR3 DNA reads as TGCGCCAGCAGCTGGGACAGGGGTATCGCCGGGGAGCTGTTTTTT. This chain joins TRBV5-1 and TRBJ2-2, with 10 positions matching TRBD1. J gave up 6 bases and V 3 bases, and 5 bases lay outside the gene matches. Germline lookup yields CDR1 SGHRS and CDR2 YFSETQ. The CDR3 runs to 15 residues.

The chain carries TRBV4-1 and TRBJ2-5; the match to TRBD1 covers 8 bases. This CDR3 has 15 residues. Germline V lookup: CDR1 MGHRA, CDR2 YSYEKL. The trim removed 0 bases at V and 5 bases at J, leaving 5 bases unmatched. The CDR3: CASSQDRGRRETQYF. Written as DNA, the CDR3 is TGCGCCAGCAGCCAAGACAGGGGGCGCCGGGAGACCCAGTACTTC.

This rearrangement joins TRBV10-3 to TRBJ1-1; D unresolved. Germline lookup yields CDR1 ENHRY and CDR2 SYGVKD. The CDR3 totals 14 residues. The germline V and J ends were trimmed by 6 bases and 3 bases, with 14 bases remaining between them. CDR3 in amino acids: CAISAGFGDTEAFF. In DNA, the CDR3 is TGTGCCATCAGCGCCGGATTTGGGGACACTGAAGCTTTCTTT.

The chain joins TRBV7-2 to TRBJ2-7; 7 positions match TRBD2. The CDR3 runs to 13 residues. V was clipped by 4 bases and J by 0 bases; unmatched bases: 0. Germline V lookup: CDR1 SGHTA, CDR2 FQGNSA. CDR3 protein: CASSSGGSYEQYF. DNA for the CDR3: TGTGCCAGCAGCTCGGGGGGCTCCTACGAGCAGTACTTC.

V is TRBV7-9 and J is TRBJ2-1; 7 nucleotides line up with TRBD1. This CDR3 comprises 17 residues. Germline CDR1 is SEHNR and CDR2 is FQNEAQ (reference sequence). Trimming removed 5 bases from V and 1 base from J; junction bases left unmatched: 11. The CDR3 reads CASSPPATGPSYNEQFF. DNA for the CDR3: TGTGCCAGCAGCCCCCCGGCGACAGGGCCATCCTACAATGAGCAGTTCTTC.

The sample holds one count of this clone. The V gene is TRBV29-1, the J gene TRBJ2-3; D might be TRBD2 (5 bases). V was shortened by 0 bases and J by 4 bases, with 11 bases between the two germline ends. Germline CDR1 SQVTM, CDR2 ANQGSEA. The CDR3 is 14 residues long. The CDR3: CSVEDLSVSDTQYF. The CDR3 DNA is TGCAGCGTTGAAGATCTTAGCGTATCAGATACGCAGTATTTT.

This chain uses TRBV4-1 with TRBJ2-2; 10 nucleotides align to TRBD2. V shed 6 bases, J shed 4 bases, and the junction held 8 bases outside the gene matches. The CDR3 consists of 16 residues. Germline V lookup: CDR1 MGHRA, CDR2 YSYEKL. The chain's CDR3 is CASRSYLAGATGELFF. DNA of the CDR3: TGCGCCAGCAGGTCCTATCTAGCGGGGGCCACCGGGGAGCTGTTTTTT.

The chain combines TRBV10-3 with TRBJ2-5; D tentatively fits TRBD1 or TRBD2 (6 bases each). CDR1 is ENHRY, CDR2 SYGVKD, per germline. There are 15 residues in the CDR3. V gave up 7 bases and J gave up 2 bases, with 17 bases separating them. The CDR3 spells CAIKEGEILQETQYF. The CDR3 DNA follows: TGTGCCATCAAGGAGGGGGAGATACTGCAAGAGACCCAGTACTTC.

CDR3 residues: CASSFPRGTDYEQYF. CDR3 nucleotide sequence: TGTGCCAGCAGCTTTCCCCGGGGTACGGACTACGAGCAGTACTTC. The chain is built from TRBV13 and TRBJ2-7, with D perhaps TRBD2 (5 bases). The germline CDR1 and CDR2 sequences are PRHDT and FYEKMQ (reference sequence). Trimming left V 3 bases short and J 3 bases short, with 15 bases between. The CDR3 length is 15 residues. Using reference TRBV13 and TRBJ2-7 for the parts outside the CDR3, the full variable domain is AAGVIQSPRHLIKEKRETATLKCYPIPRHDTVYWYQQGPGQDPQFLISFYEKMQSDKGSIPDRFSAQQFSDYHSELNMSSLELGDSALYFCASSFPRGTDYEQYFGPGTRLTVT.

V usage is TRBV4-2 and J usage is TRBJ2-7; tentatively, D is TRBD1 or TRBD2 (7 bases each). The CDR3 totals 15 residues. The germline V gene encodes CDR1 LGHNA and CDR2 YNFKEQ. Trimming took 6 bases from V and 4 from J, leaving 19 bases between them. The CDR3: CASSPENRGGYEQYF. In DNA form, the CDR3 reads TGTGCCAGCAGTCCCGAAAACAGGGGAGGGTACGAGCAGTACTTC.